The 3 T cell receptor beta chains presented below share a single source sample, sequenced in a study of blood T cell repertoires in COVID-19. The table came from immunoSEQ multiplex PCR; TCRdb's copy has only in-frame clones and leaves some out. This sample yields fewer than 150,000 clones, of which around three quarters are seen a single time; 6.2% belongs to the top ten. What was sequenced was peripheral blood. The receptors were sampled from a man aged 70 or older with acute or convalescent COVID-19.

The chain has TRBV6-5 and TRBJ1-2, with TRBD1 matching 7 bases. Germline CDR1 MNHEY, CDR2 SVGAGI. V lost 2 bases and J lost 8; bases outside the gene matches: 5. There are 13 residues in the CDR3. The CDR3 reads CASSYPDREGYTF. The CDR3 DNA reads TGTGCCAGCAGTTACCCCGACAGGGAGGGCTACACCTTC.

The chain has TRBV4-1 and TRBJ2-3, with 11 bases fitting TRBD2. CDR1 is MGHRA and CDR2 is YSYEKL in the germline V gene. V was clipped by 3 bases and J by 0 bases; unmatched bases: 17. This CDR3 spans 21 amino acids. Here the CDR3 DNA reads TGCGCCAGCAGCCACCCACGGCTCCTAGCGGGAGGACCTACTAGCACAGATACGCAGTATTTT. Translation: CASSHPRLLAGGPTSTDTQYF.

J is TRBJ2-3 and V is TRBV7-3, with 12 bases matching TRBD2. The trim removed 4 bases at V and 12 bases at J, leaving 5 bases unmatched. The CDR3 has 13 amino acids. Germline CDR1 is SGHTA and CDR2 is FQGTGA. DNA of the CDR3: TGTGCCAGCAGCTCCAGGACTAGCGGGAATCAGTATTTT. Protein product: CASSSRTSGNQYF.